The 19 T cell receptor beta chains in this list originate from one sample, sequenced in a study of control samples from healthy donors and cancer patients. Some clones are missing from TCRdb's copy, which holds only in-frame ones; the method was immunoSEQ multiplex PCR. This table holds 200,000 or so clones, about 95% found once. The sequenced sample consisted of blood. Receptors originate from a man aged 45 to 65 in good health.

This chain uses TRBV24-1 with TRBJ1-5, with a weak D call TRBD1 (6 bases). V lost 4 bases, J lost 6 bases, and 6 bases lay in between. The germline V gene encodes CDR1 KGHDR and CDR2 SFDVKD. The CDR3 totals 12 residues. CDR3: CATSEQGQPQHF. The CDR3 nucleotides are TGTGCCACCAGTGAACAGGGTCAGCCCCAGCATTTT.

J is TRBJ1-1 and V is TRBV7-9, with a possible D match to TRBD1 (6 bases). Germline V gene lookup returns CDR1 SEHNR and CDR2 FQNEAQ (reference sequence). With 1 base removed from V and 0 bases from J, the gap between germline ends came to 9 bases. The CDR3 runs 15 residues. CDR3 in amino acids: CASSLGDTLNTEAFF. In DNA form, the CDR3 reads TGTGCCAGCAGCTTAGGGGACACCCTGAACACTGAAGCTTTCTTT.

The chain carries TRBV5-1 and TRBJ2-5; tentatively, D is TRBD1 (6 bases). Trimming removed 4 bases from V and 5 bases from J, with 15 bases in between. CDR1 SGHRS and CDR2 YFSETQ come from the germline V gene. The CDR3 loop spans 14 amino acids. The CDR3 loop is CASSRVSQGETQYF. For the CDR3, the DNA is TGCGCCAGCAGCCGGGTCTCCCAGGGGGAGACCCAGTACTTC.

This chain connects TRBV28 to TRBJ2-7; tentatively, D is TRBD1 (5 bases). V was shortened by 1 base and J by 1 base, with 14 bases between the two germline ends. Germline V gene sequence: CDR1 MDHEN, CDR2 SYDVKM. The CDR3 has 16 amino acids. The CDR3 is CASSLSQGMQSYEQYF. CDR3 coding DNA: TGTGCCAGCAGTTTATCCCAGGGAATGCAATCCTACGAGCAGTACTTC.

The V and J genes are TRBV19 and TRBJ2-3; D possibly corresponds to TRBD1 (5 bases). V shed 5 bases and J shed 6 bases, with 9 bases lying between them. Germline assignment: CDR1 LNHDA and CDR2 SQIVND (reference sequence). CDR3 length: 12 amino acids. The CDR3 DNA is TGTGCCAGTAGTTCCAGGGTGGATACGCAGTATTTT. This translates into CASSSRVDTQYF.

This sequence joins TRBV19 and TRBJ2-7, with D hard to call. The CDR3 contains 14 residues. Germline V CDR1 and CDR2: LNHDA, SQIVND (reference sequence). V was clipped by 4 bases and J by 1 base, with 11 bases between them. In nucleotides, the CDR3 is TGTGCCAGTAGTAGGGAACGGTATTCCTACGAGCAGTACTTC. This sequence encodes CASSRERYSYEQYF.

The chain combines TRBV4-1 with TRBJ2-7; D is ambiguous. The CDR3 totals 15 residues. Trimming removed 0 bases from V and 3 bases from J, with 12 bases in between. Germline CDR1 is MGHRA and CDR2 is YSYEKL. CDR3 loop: CASSQEVHTSYEQYV. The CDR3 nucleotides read TGCGCCAGCAGCCAAGAGGTCCACACAAGCTACGAGCAGTACGTC.

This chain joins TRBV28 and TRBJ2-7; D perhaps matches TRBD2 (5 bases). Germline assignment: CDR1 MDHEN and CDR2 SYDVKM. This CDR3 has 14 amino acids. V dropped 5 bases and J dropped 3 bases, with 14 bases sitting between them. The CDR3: CASSPGSFLYEQYV. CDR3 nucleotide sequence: TGTGCCAGCAGTCCGGGGTCATTCCTCTACGAGCAGTACGTC.

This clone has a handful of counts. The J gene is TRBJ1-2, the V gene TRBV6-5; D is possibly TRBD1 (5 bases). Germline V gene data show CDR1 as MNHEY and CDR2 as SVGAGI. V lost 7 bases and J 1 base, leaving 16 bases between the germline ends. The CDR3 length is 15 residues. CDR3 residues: CASMVGTGNNYGYTF. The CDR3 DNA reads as TGTGCCAGCATGGTGGGAACAGGCAATAACTATGGCTACACCTTC.

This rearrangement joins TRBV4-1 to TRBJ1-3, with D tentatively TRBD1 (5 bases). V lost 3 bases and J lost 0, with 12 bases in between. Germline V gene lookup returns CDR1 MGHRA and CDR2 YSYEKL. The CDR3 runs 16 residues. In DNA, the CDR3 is TGCGCCAGCAGCCAGGGGCGACTTGCCTCTGGAAACACCATATATTTT. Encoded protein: CASSQGRLASGNTIYF.

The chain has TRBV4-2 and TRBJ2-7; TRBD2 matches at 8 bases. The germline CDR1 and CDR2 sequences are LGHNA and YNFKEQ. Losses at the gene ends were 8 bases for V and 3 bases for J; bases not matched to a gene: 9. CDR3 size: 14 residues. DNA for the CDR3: TGTGCCAGCCGGTCGGGGGGGGAAGGCTACGAGCAGTACTTC. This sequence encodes CASRSGGEGYEQYF.

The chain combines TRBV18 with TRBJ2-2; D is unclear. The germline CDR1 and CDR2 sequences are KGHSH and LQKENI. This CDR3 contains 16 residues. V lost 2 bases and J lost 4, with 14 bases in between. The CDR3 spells CASSPSTSRITGELFF. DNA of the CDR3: TGTGCCAGCTCACCATCAACCAGTCGGATCACCGGGGAGCTGTTTTTT.

Here the CDR3 reads CAIRGGLSGNTIYF. The CDR3 nucleotides read TGTGCCATCAGAGGAGGACTGTCTGGAAACACCATATATTTT. The chain links TRBV10-3 to TRBJ1-3; D not resolved. Trimming removed 6 bases from V and 1 base from J, with 10 bases in between. Germline values: CDR1 ENHRY, CDR2 SYGVKD. The CDR3 is 14 residues long.

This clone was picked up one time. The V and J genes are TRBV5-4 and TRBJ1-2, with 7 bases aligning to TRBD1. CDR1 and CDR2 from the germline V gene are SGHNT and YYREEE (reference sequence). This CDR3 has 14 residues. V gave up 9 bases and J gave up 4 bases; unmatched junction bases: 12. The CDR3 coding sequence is TGTGCCACCTACTGGAGAGGGGGCAGCTATGGCTACACCTTC. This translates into CATYWRGGSYGYTF.

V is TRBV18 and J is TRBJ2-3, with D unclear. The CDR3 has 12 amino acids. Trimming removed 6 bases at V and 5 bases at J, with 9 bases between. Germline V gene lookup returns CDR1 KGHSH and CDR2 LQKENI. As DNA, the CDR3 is TGTGCCAGCTCGCGAGCTGGAGATACGCAGTATTTT. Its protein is CASSRAGDTQYF.

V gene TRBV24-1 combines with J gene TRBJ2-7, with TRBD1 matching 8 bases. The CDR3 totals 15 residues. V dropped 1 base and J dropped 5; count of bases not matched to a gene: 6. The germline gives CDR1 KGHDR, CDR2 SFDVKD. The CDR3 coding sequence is TGTGCCACCAGTGATTTCCAGGGGGCGCCGGACGAGCAGTACGTC. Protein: CATSDFQGAPDEQYV.

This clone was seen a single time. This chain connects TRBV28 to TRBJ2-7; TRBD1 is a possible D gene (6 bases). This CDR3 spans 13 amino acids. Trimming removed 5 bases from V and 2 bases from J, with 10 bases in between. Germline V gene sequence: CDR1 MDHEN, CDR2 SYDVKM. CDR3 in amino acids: CASSRQATYEQYF. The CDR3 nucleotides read TGTGCCAGCAGTCGACAGGCGACCTACGAGCAGTACTTC.

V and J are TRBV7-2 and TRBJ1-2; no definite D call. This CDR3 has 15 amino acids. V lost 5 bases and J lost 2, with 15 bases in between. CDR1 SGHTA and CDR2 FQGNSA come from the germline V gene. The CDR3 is CASSLRGRENYGYTF. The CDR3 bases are TGTGCCAGCAGCCTCCGCGGGAGAGAAAACTATGGCTACACCTTC.

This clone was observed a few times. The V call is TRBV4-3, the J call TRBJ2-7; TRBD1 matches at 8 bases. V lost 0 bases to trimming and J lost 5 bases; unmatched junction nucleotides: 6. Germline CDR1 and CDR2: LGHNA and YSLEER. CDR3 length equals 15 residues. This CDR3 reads CASSQDPRGLNEQYF. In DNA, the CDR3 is TGCGCCAGCAGCCAAGACCCCAGGGGGCTGAACGAGCAGTACTTC.